This T cell receptor beta chain was sequenced in a study of shared clonotypes between healthy human individuals. Notes on the study in general: Naive CD4 clonotype sharing across a few donors was 4% to 5%.

In the case of this clone: Its matching antigen is unknown.

Every one of the donors was a Caucasian adult that lived in Nashville, Tennessee. Assay: immunoSEQ multiplex PCR; the TCRdb copy retains only in-frame clones and omits some. The sample lists about 710,000 clones, about three quarters occurring once. This sequence was found in a woman aged 25 to 39 in good health. Input material: memory CD4+ T cells sorted from blood. The subset was: CD45RA-negative fraction.

The CDR3 loop reads CASRGHKVNTEAFF. The CDR3 DNA reads as TGTGCCAGTAGAGGACACAAAGTGAACACTGAAGCTTTCTTT. The V call is TRBV19, the J call TRBJ1-1; D perhaps matches TRBD1 (5 bases). CDR1 is LNHDA, CDR2 SQIVND, per germline (reference sequence). Trimming removed 6 bases at V and 0 bases at J, with 11 bases between. The CDR3 totals 14 residues. The whole variable domain, remainder taken from reference TRBV19 and TRBJ1-1, is DGGITQSPKYLFRKEGQNVTLSCEQNLNHDAMYWYRQDPGQGLRLIYYSQIVNDFQKGDIAEGYSVSREKKESFPLTVTSAQKNPTAFYLCASRGHKVNTEAFFGQGTRLTVV.